This TCR beta chain was observed in a study of T-cell reconstitution after alpha-beta-depleted transplantation in children. Study-wide points: Reportedly, only several hundred clones from non-depleted graft cells drove alpha-beta T-cell counts at about two months. It was surviving recipient T cells and thymic progenitors that gave some patients high TCRbeta diversity at day 60. At the one-year point after transplant, T-cell counts and TCRbeta diversity were found to come mostly from T cells that had been newly produced.

In regard to this clonotype: The antigen is not known.

The CDR3 runs 17 residues. V shed 6 bases and J 0 bases; nucleotides not matched to a gene: 6. The TCRbeta library was prepared with unique molecular identifiers. TCRdb ran MiXCR on the PCR reads and lists one entry per CDR3 protein. The sample shows approximately 980,000 distinct CDR3 sequences, about 29% of them seen only once. V is TRBV12-3 or TRBV12-4 and J is TRBJ2-6; 9 bases are shared with TRBD1. The clonotype originates from a boy under three years old who had a stem cell transplant for SCID, so the T cells may come from the graft donor. The sample here was PBMCs, mostly from graft donor cells, taken 360 days after TCRalphabeta/CD19-depleted stem cell transplant. CDR3 DNA sequence: TGTGCCAGCAGGGGGACAGGGACCTCCTCTGGGGCCAACGTCCTGACTTTC. Its translation: CASRGTGTSSGANVLTF.